This note documents a single T cell receptor (beta chain) sequence. This CDR3 has 17 amino acids. CDR1 and CDR2 (germline): LNHDA, SQIVND (reference sequence). Trimming at V came to 2 bases and at J to 3 bases, leaving 7 bases not matched to a gene. Roughly 0.45 to 1 ug RNA was reverse transcribed with random hexamers. TCRdb itself ran the immunoSEQ multiplex PCR reads through MiXCR, one entry per CDR3 protein. Of a few hundred thousand distinct CDR3 sequences in the sample, around 93% were seen once. This sample was taken from a study of CD8 T cells in Susac syndrome. The sequenced material came from CD4+ T cells from PBMCs. The receptor was isolated from a human donor with multiple sclerosis. V is TRBV19 and J is TRBJ1-5; 10 nucleotides agree with TRBD1. The CDR3 spells CASSIQPGQGHNQPQHF. The CDR3 nucleotides are TGTGCCAGTAGTATACAACCGGGACAGGGGCACAATCAGCCCCAGCATTTT.